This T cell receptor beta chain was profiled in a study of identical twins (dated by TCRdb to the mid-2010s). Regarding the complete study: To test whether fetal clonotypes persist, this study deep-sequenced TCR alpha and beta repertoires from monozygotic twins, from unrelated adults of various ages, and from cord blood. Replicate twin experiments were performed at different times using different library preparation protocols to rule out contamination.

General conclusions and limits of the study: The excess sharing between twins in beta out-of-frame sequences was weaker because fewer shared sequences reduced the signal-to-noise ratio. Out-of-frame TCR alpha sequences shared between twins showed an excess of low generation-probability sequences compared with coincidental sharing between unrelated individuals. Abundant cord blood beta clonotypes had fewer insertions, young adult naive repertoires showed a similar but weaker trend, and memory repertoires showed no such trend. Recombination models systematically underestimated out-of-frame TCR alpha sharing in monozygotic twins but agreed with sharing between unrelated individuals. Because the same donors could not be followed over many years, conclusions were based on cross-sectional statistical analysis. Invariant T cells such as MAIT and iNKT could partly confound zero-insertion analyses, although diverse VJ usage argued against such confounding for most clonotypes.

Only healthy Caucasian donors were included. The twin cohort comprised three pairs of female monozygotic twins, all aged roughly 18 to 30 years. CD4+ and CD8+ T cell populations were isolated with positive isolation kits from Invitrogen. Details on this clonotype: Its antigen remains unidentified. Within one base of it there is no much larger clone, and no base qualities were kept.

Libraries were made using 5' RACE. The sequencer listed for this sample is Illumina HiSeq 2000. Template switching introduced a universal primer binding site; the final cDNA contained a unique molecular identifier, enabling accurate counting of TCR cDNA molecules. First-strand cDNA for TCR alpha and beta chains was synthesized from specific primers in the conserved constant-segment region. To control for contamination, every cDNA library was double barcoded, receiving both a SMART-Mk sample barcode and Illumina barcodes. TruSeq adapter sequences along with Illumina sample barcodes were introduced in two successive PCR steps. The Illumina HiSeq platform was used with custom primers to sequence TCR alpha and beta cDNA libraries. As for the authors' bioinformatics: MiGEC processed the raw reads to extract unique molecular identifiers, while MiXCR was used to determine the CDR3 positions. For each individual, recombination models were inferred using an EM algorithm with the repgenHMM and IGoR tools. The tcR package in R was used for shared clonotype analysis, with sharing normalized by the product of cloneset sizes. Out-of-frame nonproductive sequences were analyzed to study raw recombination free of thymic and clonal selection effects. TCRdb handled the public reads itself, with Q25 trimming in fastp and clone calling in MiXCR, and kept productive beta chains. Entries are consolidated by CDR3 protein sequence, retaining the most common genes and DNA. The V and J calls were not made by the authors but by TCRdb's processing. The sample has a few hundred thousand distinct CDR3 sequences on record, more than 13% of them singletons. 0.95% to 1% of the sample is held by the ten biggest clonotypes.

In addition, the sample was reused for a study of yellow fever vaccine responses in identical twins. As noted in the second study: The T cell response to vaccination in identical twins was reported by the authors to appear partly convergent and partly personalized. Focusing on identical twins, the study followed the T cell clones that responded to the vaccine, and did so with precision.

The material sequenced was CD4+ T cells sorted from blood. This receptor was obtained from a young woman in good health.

The DNA is TGTGCCAGCAGCCAAGCGTGGTCCAGGGGGCCCGGGGAGCTGTTTTTT. Its protein reads: CASSQAWSRGPGELFF. The V gene is TRBV3-1 and the J gene is TRBJ2-2, and 8 bases in between align with TRBD1. From the germline V gene (reference sequence), CDR1 is LGHDT and CDR2 is YNNKEL. V has 1 base trimmed and J has 6 bases trimmed; junction bases matching no gene number 7. Taken from cysteine to phenylalanine, the CDR3 has 16 residues. Of the read, only the CDR3 DNA is kept; its 48 bases are in frame from base 1.